Below, one T cell receptor beta chain is given with its context. This sample is part of a study of T-cell memory formation after mild COVID-19. TCRdb re-called the 5' RACE reads with MiXCR, one entry per CDR3 protein. The sample has about 470,000 distinct CDR3 sequences, around 27% seen once. This CDR3 spans 19 amino acids. V shed 3 bases and J shed 0 bases, with 22 bases lying between them. Germline V gene sequence: CDR1 SGHRS, CDR2 YFSETQ. The chain combines TRBV5-1 with TRBJ1-3; the D gene is possibly TRBD1 (5 bases). Sequenced sample: PBMCs or a T cell subset sorted from them (not recorded which). The sequence was obtained from an adult woman who had mild COVID-19 (a few samples of this study predate the infection). Cell type and time point are not known. CDR3 sequence: CASSSGDLLYELSGNTIYF. The CDR3 DNA reads TGCGCCAGCAGCTCCGGGGACCTTCTATACGAACTCTCTGGAAACACCATATATTTT.